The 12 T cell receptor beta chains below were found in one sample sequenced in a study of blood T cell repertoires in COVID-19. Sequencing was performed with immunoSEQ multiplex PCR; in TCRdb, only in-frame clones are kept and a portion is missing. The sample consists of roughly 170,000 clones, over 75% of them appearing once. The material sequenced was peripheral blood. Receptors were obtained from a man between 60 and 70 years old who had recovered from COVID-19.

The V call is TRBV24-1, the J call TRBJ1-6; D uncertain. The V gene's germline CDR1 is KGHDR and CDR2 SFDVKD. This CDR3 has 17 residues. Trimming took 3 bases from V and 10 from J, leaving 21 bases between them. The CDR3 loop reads CATSDLQDPDYGSPLHF. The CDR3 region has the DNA TGTGCCACCAGTGATCTGCAAGACCCCGACTATGGATCACCCCTCCACTTT.

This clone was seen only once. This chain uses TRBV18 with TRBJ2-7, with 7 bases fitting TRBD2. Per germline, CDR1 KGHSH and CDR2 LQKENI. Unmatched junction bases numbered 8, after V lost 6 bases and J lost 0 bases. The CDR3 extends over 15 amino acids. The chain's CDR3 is CASSSGEGASYEQYF. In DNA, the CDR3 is TGTGCCAGCTCCTCGGGGGAGGGCGCCTCCTACGAGCAGTACTTC. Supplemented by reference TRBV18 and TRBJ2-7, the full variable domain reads NAGVMQNPRHLVRRRGQEARLRCSPMKGHSHVYWYRQLPEEGLKFMVYLQKENIIDESGMPKERFSAEFPKEGPSILRIQQVVRGDSAAYFCASSSGEGASYEQYFGPGTRLTVT.

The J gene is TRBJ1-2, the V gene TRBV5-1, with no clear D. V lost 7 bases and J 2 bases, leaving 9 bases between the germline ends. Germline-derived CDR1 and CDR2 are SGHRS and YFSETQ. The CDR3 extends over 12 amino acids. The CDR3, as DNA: TGCGCCAGCGCGGTTTTGAACTATGGCTACACCTTC. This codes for CASAVLNYGYTF.

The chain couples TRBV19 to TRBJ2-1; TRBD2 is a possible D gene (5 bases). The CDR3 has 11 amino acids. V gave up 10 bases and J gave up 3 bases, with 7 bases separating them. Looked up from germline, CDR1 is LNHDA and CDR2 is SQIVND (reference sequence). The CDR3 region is CATAGYNEQFF. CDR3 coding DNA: TGTGCCACGGCGGGCTACAATGAGCAGTTCTTC. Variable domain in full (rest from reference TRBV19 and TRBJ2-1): DGGITQSPKYLFRKEGQNVTLSCEQNLNHDAMYWYRQDPGQGLRLIYYSQIVNDFQKGDIAEGYSVSREKKESFPLTVTSAQKNPTAFYLCATAGYNEQFFGPGTRLTVL.

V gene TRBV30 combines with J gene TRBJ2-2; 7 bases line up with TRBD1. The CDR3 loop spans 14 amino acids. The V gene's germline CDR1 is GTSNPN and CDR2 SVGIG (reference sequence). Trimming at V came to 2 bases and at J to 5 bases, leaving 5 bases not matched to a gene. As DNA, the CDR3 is TGTGCCTGGAGTAAAATACAGGGGACCGGGGAGCTGTTTTTT. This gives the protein CAWSKIQGTGELFF.

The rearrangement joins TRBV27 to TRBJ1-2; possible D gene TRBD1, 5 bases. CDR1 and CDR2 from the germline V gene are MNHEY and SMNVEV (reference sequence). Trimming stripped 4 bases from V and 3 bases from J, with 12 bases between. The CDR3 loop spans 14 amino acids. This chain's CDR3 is CASSSPGRDYGYTF. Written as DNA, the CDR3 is TGTGCCAGCAGTTCCCCGGGCAGGGACTATGGCTACACCTTC.

The CDR3 coding sequence is TGTGCCAGCAGCCAAGACCCCCCCATCCCGGGTGGCCTTGGGGCAAGTAATGAGCAGTTCTTC. It is translated as CASSQDPPIPGGLGASNEQFF. The V and J genes are TRBV3-1 (or the pseudogene TRBV3-2) and TRBJ2-1; tentative D call: TRBD1 (5 bases). The V gene's germline CDR1 is LGHDT and CDR2 YNNKEL (reference sequence). The ends were cut back, 0 bases at V and 7 bases at J, with 31 bases in the middle. The CDR3 consists of 21 residues.

Here the CDR3 reads CASSIPDRSDYGYTF. In nucleotides, the CDR3 is TGTGCCAGTAGTATACCTGACAGGAGCGACTATGGCTACACCTTC. This chain links TRBV19 with TRBJ1-2; TRBD1 might be the D (6 bases). The length of the CDR3 is 15 residues. CDR1 is LNHDA, CDR2 SQIVND, per germline (reference sequence). Trimming pared 2 bases from V and 3 bases from J, leaving 13 bases between. Supplemented by reference TRBV19 and TRBJ1-2, the full variable domain reads DGGITQSPKYLFRKEGQNVTLSCEQNLNHDAMYWYRQDPGQGLRLIYYSQIVNDFQKGDIAEGYSVSREKKESFPLTVTSAQKNPTAFYLCASSIPDRSDYGYTFGSGTRLTVV.

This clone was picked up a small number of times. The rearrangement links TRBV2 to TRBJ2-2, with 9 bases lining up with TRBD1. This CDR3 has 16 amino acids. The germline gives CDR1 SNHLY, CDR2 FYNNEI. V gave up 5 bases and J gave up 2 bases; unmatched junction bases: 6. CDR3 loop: CASSRDRGANTGELFF. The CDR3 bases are TGTGCCAGCAGTAGAGACAGGGGGGCAAACACCGGGGAGCTGTTTTTT.

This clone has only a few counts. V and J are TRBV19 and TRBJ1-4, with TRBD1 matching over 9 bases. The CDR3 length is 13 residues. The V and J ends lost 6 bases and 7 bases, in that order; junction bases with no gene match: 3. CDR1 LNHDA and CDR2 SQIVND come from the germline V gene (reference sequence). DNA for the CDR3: TGTGCCAGTAGGGGGACAGGGACTGAAAAACTGTTTTTT. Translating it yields CASRGTGTEKLFF. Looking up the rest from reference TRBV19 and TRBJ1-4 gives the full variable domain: DGGITQSPKYLFRKEGQNVTLSCEQNLNHDAMYWYRQDPGQGLRLIYYSQIVNDFQKGDIAEGYSVSREKKESFPLTVTSAQKNPTAFYLCASRGTGTEKLFFGSGTQLSVL.

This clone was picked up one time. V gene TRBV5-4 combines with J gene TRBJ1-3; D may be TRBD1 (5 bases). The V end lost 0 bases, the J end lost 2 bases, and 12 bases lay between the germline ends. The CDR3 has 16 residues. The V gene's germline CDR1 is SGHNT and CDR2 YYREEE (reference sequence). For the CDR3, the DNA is TGTGCCAGCAGCTTGGCCGGGGGGGAGGCTGGAAACACCATATATTTT. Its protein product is CASSLAGGEAGNTIYF.

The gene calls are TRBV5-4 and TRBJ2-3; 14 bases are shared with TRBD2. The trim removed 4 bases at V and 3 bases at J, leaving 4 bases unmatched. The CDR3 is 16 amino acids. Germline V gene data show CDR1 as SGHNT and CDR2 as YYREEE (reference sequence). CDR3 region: CASSRTSGGRTDTQYF. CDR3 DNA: TGTGCCAGCAGCCGGACTAGCGGGGGGAGGACAGATACGCAGTATTTT. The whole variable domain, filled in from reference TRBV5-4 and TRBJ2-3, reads ETGVTQSPTHLIKTRGQQVTLRCSSQSGHNTVSWYQQALGQGPQFIFQYYREEENGRGNFPPRFSGLQFPNYSSELNVNALELDDSALYLCASSRTSGGRTDTQYFGPGTRLTVL.